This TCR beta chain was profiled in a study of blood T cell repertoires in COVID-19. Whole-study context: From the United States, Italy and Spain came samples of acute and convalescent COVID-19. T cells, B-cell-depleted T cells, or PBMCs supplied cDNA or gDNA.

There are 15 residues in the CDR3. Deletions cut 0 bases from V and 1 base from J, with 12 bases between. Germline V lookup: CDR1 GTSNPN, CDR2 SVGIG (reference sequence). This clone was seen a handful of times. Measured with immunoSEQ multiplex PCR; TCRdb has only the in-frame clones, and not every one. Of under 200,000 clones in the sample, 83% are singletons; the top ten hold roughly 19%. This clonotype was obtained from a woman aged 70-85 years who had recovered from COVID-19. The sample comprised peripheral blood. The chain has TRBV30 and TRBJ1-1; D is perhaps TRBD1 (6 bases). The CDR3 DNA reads TGTGCCTGGAGTGTGGGGAGGGGGAGGAACACTGAAGCTTTCTTT. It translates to CAWSVGRGRNTEAFF.